What follows is one TCR beta chain and its context. This record comes from a study of CD4 T cell repertoires in COVID-19. Method: immunoSEQ multiplex PCR; TCRdb's copy keeps in-frame clones and lacks some. The data show about 75,000 clones, 83% seen once. V was pared by 3 bases and J by 4 bases, with 4 bases of the junction left unmatched. Germline V gives CDR1 LNHDA, CDR2 SQIVND (reference sequence). The CDR3 contains 14 residues. This chain connects TRBV19 to TRBJ1-1; TRBD1 aligns across 8 bases. Specimen: CD4+ T cells from peripheral blood, collected after recovery from COVID-19. This clonotype was obtained from a human donor who had COVID-19. The CDR3 coding sequence is TGTGCCAGTAGTATTCGGACAGGGTTCACTGAAGCTTTCTTT. Residues: CASSIRTGFTEAFF.